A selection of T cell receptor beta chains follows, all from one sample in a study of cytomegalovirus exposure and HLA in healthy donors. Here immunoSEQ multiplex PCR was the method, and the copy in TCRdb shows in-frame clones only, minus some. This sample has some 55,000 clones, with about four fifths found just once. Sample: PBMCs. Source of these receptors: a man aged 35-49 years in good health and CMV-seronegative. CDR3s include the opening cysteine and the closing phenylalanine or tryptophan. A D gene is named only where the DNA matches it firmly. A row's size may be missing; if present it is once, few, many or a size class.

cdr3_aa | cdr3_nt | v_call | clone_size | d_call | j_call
CASSLGPSDNPWGQETQYF | TGTGCCAGCAGTTTAGGGCCTAGCGACAACCCCTGGGGACAAGAGACCCAGTACTTC | TRBV27 | NA | NA | TRBJ2-5
CASSLGAGLANNNEQFF | TGTGCCAGCAGTTTAGGGGCCGGCCTAGCTAATAACAATGAGCAGTTCTTC | TRBV11-2 | NA | NA | TRBJ2-1
CASSLGQGAYEQYF | TGTGCCAGCAGCTTGGGACAGGGGGCCTACGAGCAGTACTTC | TRBV5-6 | NA | TRBD1 | TRBJ2-7
CAPSRVTTGTGDTEAFF | TGTGCCCCATCTAGGGTGACGACAGGGACCGGGGACACTGAAGCTTTCTTT | TRBV7-2 | once | TRBD1 | TRBJ1-1
CASSLALRQGKNEQFF | TGTGCCAGCAGCTTAGCGCTAAGACAGGGTAAGAATGAGCAGTTCTTC | TRBV7-8 | NA | TRBD1 | TRBJ2-1
CASSNIDTQYF | TGTGCCAGTAGTAATATAGATACGCAGTATTTT | TRBV19 | NA | NA | TRBJ2-3
CASSLRQGPYEQYF | TGTGCCAGCAGTCTAAGACAGGGCCCCTACGAGCAGTACTTC | TRBV13 | NA | TRBD1 | TRBJ2-7
CATSVLRDSSYEQYF | TGTGCCACCAGCGTGTTACGGGACAGCTCCTACGAGCAGTACTTC | TRBV15 | few | TRBD1 | TRBJ2-7
CASSEAGQGDSPLHF | TGTGCCAGCAGTGAAGCGGGACAGGGGGATTCACCCCTCCACTTT | TRBV6-1 | few | TRBD1 | TRBJ1-6
CASSLGADRVGYTF | TGTGCCAGCAGCTTAGGAGCGGACAGGGTCGGCTACACCTTC | TRBV7-9 | NA | TRBD1 | TRBJ1-2
CASSPKVIAGSTDTQYF | TGTGCCAGCTCACCTAAAGTAATAGCGGGGAGCACAGATACGCAGTATTTT | TRBV18 | NA | TRBD2 | TRBJ2-3
CASTVAGGSTDTQYF | TGTGCCAGTACCGTAGCGGGGGGTAGCACAGATACGCAGTATTTT | TRBV19 | once | TRBD2 | TRBJ2-3
CASSQVAGTGTGYTF | TGCGCCAGCAGCCAGGTAGCCGGGACAGGGACTGGCTACACCTTC | TRBV4-1 | few | TRBD1 | TRBJ1-2
CASSAGGALNTEAFF | TGTGCCAGCAGCGCGGGGGGAGCTTTAAACACTGAAGCTTTCTTT | TRBV5-4 | NA | NA | TRBJ1-1
CATSRDRRSNYGYTF | TGTGCCACCAGCAGAGATCGACGGAGTAACTATGGCTACACCTTC | TRBV15 | NA | NA | TRBJ1-2
CSVEGLPGYGYTF | TGCAGCGTTGAAGGTCTGCCCGGCTATGGCTACACCTTC | TRBV29-1 | NA | NA | TRBJ1-2
CSVSRGSNQPQHF | TGCAGCGTATCCAGGGGCAGCAATCAGCCCCAGCATTTT | TRBV29-1 | NA | NA | TRBJ1-5
CSGSLGPQETQYF | TGCAGCGGATCGTTGGGGCCCCAAGAGACCCAGTACTTC | TRBV29-1 | NA | NA | TRBJ2-5
CASSPLGDGYTF | TGTGCCAGCAGTCCACTGGGCGATGGCTACACCTTC | TRBV28 | once | NA | TRBJ1-2
CASSSNGDTQYF | TGCGCCAGCAGCTCGAACGGTGATACGCAGTATTTT | TRBV5-1 | few | NA | TRBJ2-3
CAGSYSGGRSGANVLTF | TGTGCCGGCAGCTATAGCGGGGGGCGATCTGGGGCCAACGTCCTGACTTTC | TRBV5-6 | NA | TRBD2 | TRBJ2-6
CSSSLPQGGQFF | TGTTCCAGCAGCTTGCCGCAGGGGGGGCAGTTCTTC | TRBV7-9 | NA | NA | TRBJ2-1